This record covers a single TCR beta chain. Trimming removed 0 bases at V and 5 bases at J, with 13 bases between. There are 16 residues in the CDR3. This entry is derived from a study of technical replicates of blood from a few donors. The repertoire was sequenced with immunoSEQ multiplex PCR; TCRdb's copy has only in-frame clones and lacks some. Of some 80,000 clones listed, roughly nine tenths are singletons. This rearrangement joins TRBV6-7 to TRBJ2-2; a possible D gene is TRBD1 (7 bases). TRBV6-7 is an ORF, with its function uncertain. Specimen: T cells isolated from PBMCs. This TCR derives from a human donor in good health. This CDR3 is CASSYSTGRSTGELFF. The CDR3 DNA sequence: TGTGCCAGCAGTTACTCGACAGGGAGGTCTACCGGGGAGCTGTTTTTT.